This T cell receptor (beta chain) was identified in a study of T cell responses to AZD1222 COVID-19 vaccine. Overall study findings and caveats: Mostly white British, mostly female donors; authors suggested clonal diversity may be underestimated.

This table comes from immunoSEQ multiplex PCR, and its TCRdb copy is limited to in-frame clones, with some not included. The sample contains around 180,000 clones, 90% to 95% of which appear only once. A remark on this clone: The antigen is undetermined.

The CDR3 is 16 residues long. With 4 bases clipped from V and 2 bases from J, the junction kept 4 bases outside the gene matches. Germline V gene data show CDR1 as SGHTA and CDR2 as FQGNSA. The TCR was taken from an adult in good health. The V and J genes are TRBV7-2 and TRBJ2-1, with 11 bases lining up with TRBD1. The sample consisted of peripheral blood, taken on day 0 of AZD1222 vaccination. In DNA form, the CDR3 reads TGTGCCAGCAGCTGGACAGGGGGCTTCCCCTACAATGAGCAGTTCTTC. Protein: CASSWTGGFPYNEQFF.